This T cell receptor beta chain was retrieved from a study of blood T cells in healthy people across ages. This clonotype was observed many times. Primers used in a second PCR of roughly 7 to 11 cycles were a sample-barcoded 5' primer and a J-beta primer mix. TCRdb re-called the 5' RACE reads through MiXCR, storing one row per CDR3 protein. The table records about 400,000 distinct CDR3 sequences, roughly half of them present only once. Donor samples were obtained from healthy Caucasian individuals from Russia, aged roughly 6 to 90. This TCR derives from a man between 60 and 75 years old in good health. The sequenced material came from blood.

Here the CDR3 DNA reads TGCGCCAGCAGCGCAAACGCCGGGACAAGGGAGACCCAGTACTTC. Protein sequence: CASSANAGTRETQYF. The chain couples TRBV5-1 to TRBJ2-5; D is perhaps TRBD1 (6 bases). V was cut by 4 bases and J by 5 bases, with 18 bases left in between. This CDR3 has 15 amino acids. In germline, CDR1 is SGHRS, CDR2 YFSETQ.